This TCR beta chain came from a study of human T cells and chemical hapten exposure. Time point meaning: healthy volunteer bleed at 2 weeks. It was unfractionated whole blood from which total RNA was extracted. V gave up 5 bases and J gave up 7 bases, with 24 bases separating them. The CDR3 has 17 residues. Individual cDNA molecules received unique molecular identifiers in the library. TCRdb reprocessed the RACE reads with MiXCR, giving one entry per CDR3 protein. The sample includes about 130,000 distinct CDR3 sequences, roughly 9% of them seen just once. This clonotype showed up just a few times. The sample taken for sequencing was whole blood. The J gene is TRBJ2-1, the V gene TRBV12-3 or TRBV12-4; D may match TRBD1 or TRBD2 (6 bases each). This receptor was identified in a male donor in good health. Some clones in this sample may be carry-over from other donors' samples. CDR3 in amino acids: CASSPPLLERRGNEQFF. In DNA, the CDR3 is TGTGCCAGCAGTCCCCCCCTATTGGAGCGGAGGGGGAATGAGCAGTTCTTC.